The 24 T cell receptor beta chains below were found in one sample sequenced in a study of tumor and adjacent non-tumor tissue in lung cancer. RNA was extracted from bulk tissue without any cell sorting. TCRbeta libraries were built with three rounds of nested PCR, modified from ARM-PCR. TCRdb passed the multiplex PCR reads through MiXCR, listing each CDR3 protein once. The table has over 85,000 distinct CDR3 sequences, approximately 87% seen once. Sequencing input: lung tumor tissue. The receptors derive from an older man with non-small cell lung cancer.

The rearrangement links TRBV6-5 to TRBJ1-2; 10 bases match TRBD1. The CDR3 sequence is 17 residues long. With V trimmed by 7 bases and J by 3 bases, 14 bases remained unmatched. From germline, CDR1 is MNHEY and CDR2 SVGAGI. In DNA, the CDR3 is TGTGCCAGCATCTACACTTTGACAGGGGGCGGGTACTATGGCTACACCTTC. It is translated as CASIYTLTGGGYYGYTF.

For this clonotype: This CDR3 fails to terminate in the conserved phenylalanine or tryptophan, so it likely reflects a read error. This chain connects TRBV6-5 to TRBJ2-7; tentatively, D is TRBD1 (6 bases). There are 14 residues in the CDR3. CDR1 and CDR2 (germline): MNHEY, SVGAGI. CDR3 coding DNA: TGTGTCACCAGTTACGTGAGGGGGACCTACGAGCAGTACCTC. Translated, it gives CVTSYVRGTYEQYL.

This clonotype occurred many times. This sequence joins TRBV16 and TRBJ1-6, with unresolved D. This CDR3 is 13 amino acids long. Trimming took 6 bases from V and 7 from J, leaving 10 bases between them. Germline lookup yields CDR1 KGHSY and CDR2 FQNENV. The CDR3 loop is CASSPTRNSPLHF. The CDR3 nucleotides are TGTGCCAGCAGTCCAACTAGGAATTCACCCCTCCACTTT.

This clonotype was seen a handful of times. This may arise from a read error, as a much more abundant clone is one base away. The rearrangement joins TRBV5-6 to TRBJ2-7, with D possibly being TRBD2 (6 bases). The CDR3 has 15 amino acids. The germline CDR1 and CDR2 sequences are SGHDT and YYEEEE. Here the CDR3 DNA reads TGTACCAGCAGCCTGGGGACTGGCGGGGTCTACGAGCAGTACTTC. Translation: CTSSLGTGGVYEQYF.

In the case of this clonotype: Mismatch with germline at one junction end may stem from a read error. CDR3 in amino acids: CNARTGYSYEQYF. Written as DNA, the CDR3 is TGCAATGCTAGAACAGGGTACTCCTACGAGCAGTACTTC. The chain joins TRBV20-1 to TRBJ2-7, with TRBD1 as a possible D gene (6 bases). The CDR3 is 13 residues long. Germline CDR1 DFQATT, CDR2 SNEGSKA (reference sequence).

The chain has TRBV29-1 and TRBJ2-5; TRBD2 is a possible D gene (5 bases). The CDR3 totals 12 residues. Germline CDR1 and CDR2: SQVTM and ANQGSEA. In DNA form, the CDR3 reads TGCGGTGTACAAGGACTCCCGGCTTATACTTACTTC. Translating gives CGVQGLPAYTYF.

Concerning this clonotype itself: A read error may explain this, as a much larger clone is one base away. The rearrangement joins TRBV6-1 to TRBJ2-7, with a possible D match to TRBD2 (5 bases). The V gene's germline CDR1 is MNHNS and CDR2 SASEGT. The CDR3 totals 15 residues. The CDR3 bases are TGTGCCAGCACTGAAGTATTAGCGCTGCTGTACGAGCAGTACTTC. It is translated as CASTEVLALLYEQYF.

The chain employs TRBV6-5 and TRBJ2-5, with 10 bases lining up with TRBD2. Germline V gene sequence: CDR1 MNHEY, CDR2 SVGAGI. The CDR3 runs to 15 residues. The ends lost 5 bases at V and 14 bases at J; junction bases unmatched: 17. The CDR3 reads CASSPTSGIQEIHYF. In DNA form, the CDR3 reads TGTGCCAGCAGTCCTACTAGCGGGATTCAAGAGATCCACTACTTC.

A remark on this clonotype: Germline is not matched at one junction end, which may reflect a read error. The rearrangement links TRBV4-2 to TRBJ2-7, with a possible D match to TRBD2 (6 bases). CDR1 is LGHNA and CDR2 is YNFKEQ in the germline V gene. The CDR3 runs 17 residues. CDR3 DNA: TGTGCCAGCAGCCCACCTATCGTGGGGGGAGTCAGCTACAAGCAGTACTTC. This codes for CASSPPIVGGVSYKQYF.

Concerning this clonotype: The missing conserved phenylalanine or tryptophan at the end of this CDR3 makes a read error likely. The chain carries TRBV9 and TRBJ1-2; TRBD1 might be the D (6 bases). Per germline, CDR1 SGDLS and CDR2 YYNGEE. The length of the CDR3 is 15 residues. The CDR3 DNA reads TGTGTCAGCAGCGAACTACAGGGTAGAGGTTGTGGCTACACCTTA. Translated, it gives CVSSELQGRGCGYTL.

A note on this clonotype: One end of the junction does not line up with germline, which may come from a read error. J is TRBJ2-7 and V is TRBV6-5, with D perhaps given as TRBD1 or TRBD2 (5 bases each). The CDR3 extends over 14 amino acids. The germline gives CDR1 MNHEY, CDR2 SVGAGI. As DNA, the CDR3 is TGTGCCAGCAGTTGGGTGGGGACCCCCCGCGGGCAGTGCTTC. Its translation is CASSWVGTPRGQCF.

A word on this clonotype: This may come from a read error, since a much larger clone is one base off. The V gene is TRBV28, the J gene TRBJ2-7; a weak D match, TRBD2 (5 bases). The CDR3 loop spans 15 amino acids. Germline CDR1 reads MDHEN; CDR2 reads SYDVKM. The germline V and J ends were trimmed by 7 bases and 0 bases, with 16 bases remaining between them. CDR3 sequence (DNA): TGTGCCAGCACATACCCCGGGGTTTTCTCCTACGAGCAGTACTTC. As protein: CASTYPGVFSYEQYF. Filled out from reference TRBV28 and TRBJ2-7, the complete variable domain reads DVKVTQSSRYLVKRTGEKVFLECVQDMDHENMFWYRQDPGLGLRLIYFSYDVKMKEKGDIPEGYSVSREKKERFSLILESASTNQTSMYLCASTYPGVFSYEQYFGPGTRLTVT.

As for this clonotype: The germline gene is not matched at one end of the junction; a read error may be the cause. The chain recombines TRBV7-9 with TRBJ2-5; D is tentatively TRBD1 or TRBD2 (6 bases each). CDR3 size: 15 residues. Looked up from germline, CDR1 is SEHNR and CDR2 is FQNEAQ (reference sequence). CDR3 bases: TGTGTCAGCAGCTTAGTCGTGGGGGGCCGAGGGACCCAGTACTTC. Residues: CVSSLVVGGRGTQYF.

Concerning this clonotype: Because the CDR3 is missing its conserved closing phenylalanine or tryptophan, this is likely a read error. The chain uses TRBV20-1 and TRBJ1-2, with a tentative D call TRBD1 (5 bases). V lost 0 bases, J lost 8 bases, and 16 bases lay in between. CDR1 and CDR2 (germline): DFQATT, SNEGSKA (reference sequence). The CDR3 has 14 residues. The CDR3 sequence: CSARDPSWDVGYTI. DNA of the CDR3: TGCAGTGCTAGAGATCCCTCCTGGGACGTGGGCTACACCATC.

Points on this clonotype: A single base separates this from a much larger clone, so it may be a read error. The chain recombines TRBV20-1 with TRBJ2-3; 9 nucleotides align to TRBD1. The length of the CDR3 is 15 residues. V lost 8 bases and J lost 6; bases outside the gene matches: 15. The germline gives CDR1 DFQATT, CDR2 SNEGSKA (reference sequence). The CDR3 protein is CSTGFGTGRRDTQYF. CDR3 nucleotide sequence: TGCAGTACTGGATTCGGGACAGGGCGTAGGGATACGCAGTATTTT.

This clonotype was counted a single time. The junction does not match germline at one end; this may be a read error. The chain employs TRBV7-3 and TRBJ2-3, with D unclear. The CDR3 extends over 13 amino acids. In germline, CDR1 is SGHTA, CDR2 FQGTGA. Written as DNA, the CDR3 is TGTGCCAGCAGTTTAACGAGAGTGGATACGCAGTATTTT. As protein: CASSLTRVDTQYF.

A word on this clonotype: At one end, the junction sequence differs from germline, possibly due to a read error. DNA of the CDR3: TGTGTCAGCAGCCAAGGACTAGCGGGGTCGATCAGATACGCAGTATTT. It translates to CVSSQGLAGSIRYAVF. The chain links TRBV11-3 to TRBJ2-3; 12 positions match TRBD2. CDR3 length equals 16 residues. Germline V CDR1 and CDR2: SGHNT, YENEEA.

The chain is built from TRBV6-2 or TRBV6-3 and TRBJ2-2; D is perhaps TRBD1 or TRBD2 (5 bases each). The V gene lost 5 bases and the J gene lost 5 bases, with 15 bases spanning the gap. The CDR3 covers 15 residues. CDR1 is MNHEY, CDR2 SVGEGT, per germline. In DNA, the CDR3 is TGTGCCAGCAGTCCCGAGAGAGGGGAGACCGGGGAGCTGTTTTTT. Amino acids: CASSPERGETGELFF.

This clonotype was observed once. The conserved closing phenylalanine or tryptophan is absent in this CDR3, likely reflecting a read error. This chain uses TRBV14 with TRBJ1-2; D unresolved. The CDR3 runs 13 residues. Germline V gene sequence: CDR1 SGHDN, CDR2 FVKESK. CDR3 nucleotide sequence: TGTGCCGGCAGCCAAACATATTTAGATGGCTACACCTTA. Its translation is CAGSQTYLDGYTL.

A note on this clonotype: Its ends do not fully match the called genes, so a read error is possible. This chain connects TRBV6-6 to TRBJ1-5; 7 bases align to TRBD1. Germline V gives CDR1 MNHNY, CDR2 SVGAGI (reference sequence). This CDR3 is built from 18 residues. The CDR3 is CVSSYFVGGQNSNQPQHF. CDR3 DNA: TGTGTCAGCAGTTACTTCGTGGGGGGACAGAATAGCAATCAGCCCCAGCATTTT.

A note on this clonotype: As the CDR3 is not closed by the conserved phenylalanine or tryptophan, this likely results from a read error. V and J are TRBV6-1 and TRBJ1-5, with 11 bases that match TRBD1. The J call may be wrong; the DNA end is better matched by TRBJ2-3. The CDR3 covers 15 residues. Germline CDR1 reads MNHNS; CDR2 reads SASEGT. Written as DNA, the CDR3 is TGTGCCAGCAGTGCGGACAGGGGGCACAATCAGCCCCAGTATTCT. Residues: CASSADRGHNQPQYS.

In regard to this clonotype: A much larger clonotype is one base distant, so this may be a read error. This chain connects TRBV5-6 to TRBJ1-2; D is unclear. This CDR3 has 13 residues. V shed 2 bases and J shed 4 bases, with 9 bases lying between them. CDR1 is SGHDT and CDR2 is YYEEEE in the germline V gene. CDR3 nucleotides: TGTGCCAGCAGCTTCCTACGGCTCTATGGCTACACCTTC. Translated, it gives CASSFLRLYGYTF.

The V gene is TRBV11-3, the J gene TRBJ2-5; D gene uncertain. Germline V gene data show CDR1 as SGHNT and CDR2 as YENEEA. This CDR3 is 9 amino acids long. DNA for the CDR3: TGTCCCCAGCCAATGACCCAGTACTTC. It specifies CPQPMTQYF.

Turning to this clonotype: The junction departs from the called germline gene at one end, perhaps through a read error. The chain joins TRBV12-3 or TRBV12-4 to TRBJ1-1, with 8 nucleotides matching TRBD1. The CDR3 covers 14 residues. The CDR3 sequence is CASRPTGVNTEAFF. CDR3 in DNA: TGTGCCAGCAGACCGACAGGGGTAAACACTGAAGCCTTCTTT.